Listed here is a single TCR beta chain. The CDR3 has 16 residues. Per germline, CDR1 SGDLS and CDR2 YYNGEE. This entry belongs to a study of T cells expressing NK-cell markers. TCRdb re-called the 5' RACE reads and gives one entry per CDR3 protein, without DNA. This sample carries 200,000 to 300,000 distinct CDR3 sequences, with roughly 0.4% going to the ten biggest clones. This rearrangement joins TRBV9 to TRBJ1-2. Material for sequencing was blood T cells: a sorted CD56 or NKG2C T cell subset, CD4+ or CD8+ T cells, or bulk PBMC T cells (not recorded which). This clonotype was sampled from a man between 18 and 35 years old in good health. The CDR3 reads CASSVDNDGANYGYTF.